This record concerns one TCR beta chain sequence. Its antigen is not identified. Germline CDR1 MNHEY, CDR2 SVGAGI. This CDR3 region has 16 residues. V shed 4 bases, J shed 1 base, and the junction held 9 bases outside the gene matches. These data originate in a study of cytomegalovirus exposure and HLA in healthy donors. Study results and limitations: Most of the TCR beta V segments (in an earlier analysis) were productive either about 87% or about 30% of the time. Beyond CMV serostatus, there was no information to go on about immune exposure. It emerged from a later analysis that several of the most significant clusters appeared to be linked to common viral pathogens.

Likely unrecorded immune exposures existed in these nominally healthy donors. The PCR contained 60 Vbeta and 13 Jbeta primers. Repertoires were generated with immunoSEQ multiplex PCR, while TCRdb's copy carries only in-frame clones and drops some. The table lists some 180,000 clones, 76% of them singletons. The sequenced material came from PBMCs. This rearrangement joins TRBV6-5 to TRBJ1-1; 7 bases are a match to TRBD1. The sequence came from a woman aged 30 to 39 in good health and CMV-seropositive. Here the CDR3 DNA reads TGTGCCAGCAGTTCCCTGACAGGGATCGGGAACACTGAAGCTTTCTTT. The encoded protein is CASSSLTGIGNTEAFF.